These T cell receptor beta chains were read from a single sample in a study of human T cells and chemical hapten exposure. One entry per CDR3 protein results from TCRdb running MiXCR on the RACE reads. The sample shows some 380,000 distinct CDR3 sequences, roughly 4.8% of them seen only once. Sequencing used whole blood, obtained in connection with sensitization to the hapten diphenylcyclopropenone (DPC). Receptors originate from a woman between 50 and 59 years old with alopecia areata. Some clones in this sample may be carry-over from other donors' samples. Both conserved end residues are part of each CDR3. The order of the fields is D gene, clone size, J gene, CDR3 length, V gene, CDR3 DNA, CDR3 protein. D genes are given only for firm matches. Rows may omit the clone size; those that give it use once, few, many or a size class.

.,few,TRBJ2-7,13,TRBV7-2,TGTGCCAGCAGCTTATTTTTCGGCTACGAGCAGTACTTC,CASSLFFGYEQYF
.,.,TRBJ2-5,15,TRBV29-1,TGCAGCGTTGAATACCCCTACGGTTCGAGGGAGACCCAGTACTTC,CSVEYPYGSRETQYF
TRBD2,few,TRBJ2-7,17,TRBV7-2,TGTGCCAGCAGCCCCCGACTAGCGGGAGGGCCTATCTACGAGCAGTACTTC,CASSPRLAGGPIYEQYF
TRBD1,few,TRBJ1-2,16,TRBV5-4,TGTGCCAGCAGCCCCCGGCAGGGGGCTTCTAACTATGGCTACACCTTC,CASSPRQGASNYGYTF
TRBD2,few,TRBJ2-7,14,TRBV20-1,TGCAGTGCTAGGGGCAAGCGGGAGACTTACGAGCAGTACTTC,CSARGKRETYEQYF
TRBD1,few,TRBJ2-7,14,TRBV28,TGTGCCAGCGGTCACAGGGGCCCTTCTGCCGAGCAGTACTTC,CASGHRGPSAEQYF
.,many,TRBJ1-5,15,TRBV2,TGTGCCGTTCGAAGGGGAATAGAAAGCAATCAGCCCCAGCATTTT,CAVRRGIESNQPQHF
TRBD1,many,TRBJ2-3,17,TRBV10-3,TGTGCCATCAGATCCGGGACAGGGGTCCCGTCTAAAGATACGCAGTATTTT,CAIRSGTGVPSKDTQYF
.,few,TRBJ2-3,14,TRBV7-8,TGTGCCAGCAGCCCCCTGGCGGGGTCAGATACGCAGTATTTT,CASSPLAGSDTQYF
.,.,TRBJ1-3,16,TRBV5-1,TGCGCCAGCAGCTTGGAAACCTTTCAGCCCGCAAACACCATATATTTT,CASSLETFQPANTIYF
.,many,TRBJ2-1,15,TRBV4-1,TGCGCCAGCAGCCAAGAATCGCGCGATTACAATGAGCAGTTCTTC,CASSQESRDYNEQFF
.,many,TRBJ1-5,13,TRBV20-1,TGCAGTGCTCTGGACAGCAGCAATCAGCCCCAGCATTTT,CSALDSSNQPQHF
TRBD2,many,TRBJ2-3,15,TRBV5-4,TGTGCCAGCAGCCCGGGAGCGGGGGGGCCAGATACGCAGTATTTT,CASSPGAGGPDTQYF
.,many,TRBJ1-3,16,TRBV3-1,TGTGCCAGCAGCCCCGGTGGCAGGCACTCTGGAAACACCATATATTTT,CASSPGGRHSGNTIYF